The subject of this entry is one T cell receptor beta chain. This record belongs to a study of blood T cell repertoires in COVID-19. The J segment lost 4 bases and the V segment lost 4 bases, leaving 9 bases of the junction unmatched. CDR3 length: 15 residues. Germline V gene data show CDR1 as LNHDA and CDR2 as SQIVND (reference sequence). Original processing methods: Quantification of nucleated cells was approximated via reference gene primer amplification. Some clones are missing from TCRdb's copy, which holds only in-frame ones; the method was immunoSEQ multiplex PCR. D and trimming come from the DNA, and the V and J calls and clone size come from that table. The sample gives approximately 290,000 clones, around 81% of which show up once; about 15% is in the top ten. The Seattle patients joined while their infection was active and were tracked longitudinally afterward.

The origin of this receptor is a person aged 65 to 79 with COVID-19, enrolled during active disease. The sample comprised peripheral blood. This rearrangement joins TRBV19 to TRBJ2-5; 7 nucleotides align to TRBD1. The CDR3 loop is CASSRQQGFGETQYF. CDR3 DNA: TGTGCCAGTAGTAGGCAACAGGGGTTTGGAGAGACCCAGTACTTC.